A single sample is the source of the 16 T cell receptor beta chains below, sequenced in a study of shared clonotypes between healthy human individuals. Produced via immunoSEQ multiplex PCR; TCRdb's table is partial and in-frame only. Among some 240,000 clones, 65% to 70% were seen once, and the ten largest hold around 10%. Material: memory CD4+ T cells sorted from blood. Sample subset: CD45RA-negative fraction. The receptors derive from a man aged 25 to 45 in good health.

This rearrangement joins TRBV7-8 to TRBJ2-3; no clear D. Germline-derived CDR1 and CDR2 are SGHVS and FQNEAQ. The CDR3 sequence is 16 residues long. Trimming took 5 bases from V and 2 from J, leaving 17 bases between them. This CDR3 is CASSVETTGYTDTQYF. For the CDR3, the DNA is TGTGCCAGCAGCGTAGAGACCACGGGTTACACAGATACGCAGTATTTT.

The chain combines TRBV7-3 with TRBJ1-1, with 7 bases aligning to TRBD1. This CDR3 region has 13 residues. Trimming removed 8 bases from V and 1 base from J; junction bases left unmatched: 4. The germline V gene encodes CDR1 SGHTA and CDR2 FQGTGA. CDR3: CASATGRNTEAFF. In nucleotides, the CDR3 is TGTGCCAGCGCGACAGGGCGGAACACTGAAGCTTTCTTT.

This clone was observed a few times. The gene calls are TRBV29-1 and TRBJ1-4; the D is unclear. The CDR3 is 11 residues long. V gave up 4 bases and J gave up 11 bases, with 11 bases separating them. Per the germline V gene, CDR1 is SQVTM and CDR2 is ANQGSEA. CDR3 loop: CSVGRVGKLFF. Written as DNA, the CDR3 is TGCAGCGTTGGAAGGGTGGGGAAACTGTTTTTT.

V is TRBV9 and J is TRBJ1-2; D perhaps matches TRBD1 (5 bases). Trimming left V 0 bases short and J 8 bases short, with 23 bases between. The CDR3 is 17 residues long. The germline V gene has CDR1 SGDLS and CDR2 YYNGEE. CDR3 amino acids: CASSVDLFVGREDGYTF. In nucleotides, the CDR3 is TGTGCCAGCAGCGTAGACCTGTTCGTGGGCAGGGAAGACGGCTACACCTTC.

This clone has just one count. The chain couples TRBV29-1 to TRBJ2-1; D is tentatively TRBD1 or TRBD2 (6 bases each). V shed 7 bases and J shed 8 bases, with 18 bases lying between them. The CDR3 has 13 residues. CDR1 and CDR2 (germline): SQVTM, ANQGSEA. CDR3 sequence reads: CSAVTGASDEQFF. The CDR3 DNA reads TGCAGCGCAGTAACGGGGGCCTCGGATGAGCAGTTCTTC.

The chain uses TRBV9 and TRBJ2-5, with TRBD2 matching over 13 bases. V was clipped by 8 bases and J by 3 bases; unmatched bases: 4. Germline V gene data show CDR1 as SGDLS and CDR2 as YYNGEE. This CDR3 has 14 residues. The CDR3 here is CARTGTSGKETQYF. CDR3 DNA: TGTGCCAGAACGGGGACTAGCGGGAAAGAGACCCAGTACTTC.

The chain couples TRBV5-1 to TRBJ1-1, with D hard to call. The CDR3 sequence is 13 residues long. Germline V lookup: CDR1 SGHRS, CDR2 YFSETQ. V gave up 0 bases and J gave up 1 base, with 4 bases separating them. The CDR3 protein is CASSLESNTEAFF. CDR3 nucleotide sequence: TGCGCCAGCAGCTTGGAGTCGAACACTGAAGCTTTCTTT.

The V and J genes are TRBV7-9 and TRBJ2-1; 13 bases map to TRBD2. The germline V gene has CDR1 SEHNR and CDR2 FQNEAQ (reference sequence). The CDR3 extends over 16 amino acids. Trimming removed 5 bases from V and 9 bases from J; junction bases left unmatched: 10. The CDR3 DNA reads TGTGCCAGCAGCCCCTCGGGACTAGCGGGACGGGGTGAGCAGTTCTTC. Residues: CASSPSGLAGRGEQFF.

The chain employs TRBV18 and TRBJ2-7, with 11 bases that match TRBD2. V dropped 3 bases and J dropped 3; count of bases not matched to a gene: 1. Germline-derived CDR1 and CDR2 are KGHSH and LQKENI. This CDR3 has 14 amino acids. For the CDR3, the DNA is TGTGCCAGCTCACCCGGGACTAGCGGCTACGAGCAGTACTTC. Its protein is CASSPGTSGYEQYF.

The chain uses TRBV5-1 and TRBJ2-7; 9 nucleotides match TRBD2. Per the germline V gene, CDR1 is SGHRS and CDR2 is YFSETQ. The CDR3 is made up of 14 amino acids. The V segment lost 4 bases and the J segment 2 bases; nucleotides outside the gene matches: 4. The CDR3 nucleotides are TGCGCCAGCAGCGCTAGCGGGGCAACCTACGAGCAGTACTTC. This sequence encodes CASSASGATYEQYF.

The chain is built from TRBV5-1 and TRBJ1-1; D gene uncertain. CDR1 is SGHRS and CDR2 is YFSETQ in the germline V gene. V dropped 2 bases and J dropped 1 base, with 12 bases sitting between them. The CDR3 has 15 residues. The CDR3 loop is CASSFSGLTNTEAFF. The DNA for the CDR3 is TGCGCCAGCAGCTTTTCCGGGCTAACGAACACTGAAGCTTTCTTT.

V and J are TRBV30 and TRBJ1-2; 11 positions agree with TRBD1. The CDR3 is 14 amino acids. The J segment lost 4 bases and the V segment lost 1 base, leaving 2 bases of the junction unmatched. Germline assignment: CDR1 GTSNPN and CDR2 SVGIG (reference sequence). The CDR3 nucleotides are TGTGCCTGGAGTGGAGGACAGGGGGCCTATGGCTACACCTTC. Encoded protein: CAWSGGQGAYGYTF.

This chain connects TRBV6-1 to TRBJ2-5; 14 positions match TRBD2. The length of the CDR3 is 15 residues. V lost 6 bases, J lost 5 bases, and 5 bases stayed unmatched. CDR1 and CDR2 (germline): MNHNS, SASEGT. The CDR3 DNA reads TGTGCCAGCAGGGGACTAGCGGGAGAATCGGAGACCCAGTACTTC. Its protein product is CASRGLAGESETQYF.

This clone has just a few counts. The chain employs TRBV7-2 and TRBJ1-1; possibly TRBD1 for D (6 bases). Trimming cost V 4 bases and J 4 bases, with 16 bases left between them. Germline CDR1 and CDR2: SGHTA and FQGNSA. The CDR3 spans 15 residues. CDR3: CASSSLQGSSTEAFF. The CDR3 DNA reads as TGTGCCAGCAGCTCCCTCCAGGGGTCGTCCACTGAAGCTTTCTTT. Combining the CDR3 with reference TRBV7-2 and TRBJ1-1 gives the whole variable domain GAGVSQSPSNKVTEKGKDVELRCDPISGHTALYWYRQSLGQGLEFLIYFQGNSAPDKSGLPSDRFSAERTGGSVSTLTIQRTQQEDSAVYLCASSSLQGSSTEAFFGQGTRLTVV.

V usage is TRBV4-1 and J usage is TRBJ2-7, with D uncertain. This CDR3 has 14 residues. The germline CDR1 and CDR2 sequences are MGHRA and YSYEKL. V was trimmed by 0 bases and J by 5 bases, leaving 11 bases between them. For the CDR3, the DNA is TGCGCCAGCAGCCAAGAGGGTAGACGAAACGAGCAGTACTTC. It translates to CASSQEGRRNEQYF.

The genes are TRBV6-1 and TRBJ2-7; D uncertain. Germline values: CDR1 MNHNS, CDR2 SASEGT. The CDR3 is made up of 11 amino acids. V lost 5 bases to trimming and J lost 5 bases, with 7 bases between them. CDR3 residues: CASSMLDEQYF. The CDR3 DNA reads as TGTGCCAGCAGTATGCTGGACGAGCAGTACTTC.